This T cell receptor beta chain was captured by sequencing in a study of T cell responses to AZD1222 COVID-19 vaccine. The wider study: Second doses at about 4 or about 12 weeks were pooled.

Points from the study as a whole: Regions left unmutated in variants are reportedly the target of nearly half of spike-specific TCRs. In a largely white British group with more females than males, clonal diversity was possibly underestimated.

With respect to this clone: The antigen is not known.

The data were produced by immunoSEQ multiplex PCR, yet TCRdb's version contains in-frame clones alone and is incomplete. The table lists some 120,000 clones, just over 90% of them singletons. The germline V gene encodes CDR1 MNHNY and CDR2 SVGAGI (reference sequence). The CDR3 runs to 15 residues. Trimming cost V 0 bases and J 2 bases, with 9 bases left between them. The clonotype comes from an adult in good health. The gene calls are TRBV6-6 and TRBJ2-3; TRBD2 is a possible D gene (5 bases). Material: peripheral blood, obtained on day 0 of AZD1222 vaccination. CDR3 DNA: TGTGCCAGCAGTTACTCTGGGCGGGCCACAGATACGCAGTATTTT. Translating it yields CASSYSGRATDTQYF.